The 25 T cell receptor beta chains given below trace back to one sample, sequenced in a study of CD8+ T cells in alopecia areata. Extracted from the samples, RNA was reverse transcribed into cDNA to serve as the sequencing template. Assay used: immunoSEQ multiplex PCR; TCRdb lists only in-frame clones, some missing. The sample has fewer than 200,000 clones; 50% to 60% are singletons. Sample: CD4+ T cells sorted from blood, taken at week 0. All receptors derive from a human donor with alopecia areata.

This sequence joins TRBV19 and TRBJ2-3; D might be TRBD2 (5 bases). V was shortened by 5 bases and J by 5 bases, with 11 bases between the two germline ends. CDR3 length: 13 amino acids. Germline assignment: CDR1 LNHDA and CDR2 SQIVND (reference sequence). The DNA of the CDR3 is TGTGCCAGTAGTTTCTCCGCGGGAGATACGCAGTATTTT. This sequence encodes CASSFSAGDTQYF.

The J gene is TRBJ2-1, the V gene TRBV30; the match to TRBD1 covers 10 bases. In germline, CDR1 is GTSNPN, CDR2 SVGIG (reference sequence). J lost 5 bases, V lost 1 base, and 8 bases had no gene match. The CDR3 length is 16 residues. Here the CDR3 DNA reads TGTGCCTGGAGTGGTCGGGACAGGGGTAGGGACAATGAGCAGTTCTTC. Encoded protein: CAWSGRDRGRDNEQFF.

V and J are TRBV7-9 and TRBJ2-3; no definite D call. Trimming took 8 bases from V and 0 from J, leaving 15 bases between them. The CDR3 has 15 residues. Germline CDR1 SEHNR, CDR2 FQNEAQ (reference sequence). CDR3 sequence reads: CASWAGLSSTDTQYF. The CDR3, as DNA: TGTGCCAGCTGGGCTGGGCTCTCGAGCACAGATACGCAGTATTTT. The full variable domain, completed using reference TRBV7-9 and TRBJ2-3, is DTGVSQNPRHKITKRGQNVTFRCDPISEHNRLYWYRQTLGQGPEFLTYFQNEAQLEKSRLLSDRFSAERPKGSFSTLEIQRTEQGDSAMYLCASWAGLSSTDTQYFGPGTRLTVL.

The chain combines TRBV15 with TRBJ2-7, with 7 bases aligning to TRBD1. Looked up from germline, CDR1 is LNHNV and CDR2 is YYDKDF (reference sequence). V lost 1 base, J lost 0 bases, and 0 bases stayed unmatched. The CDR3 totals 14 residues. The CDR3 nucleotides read TGTGCCACCAGCAGAGGGGACAGCTCCTACGAGCAGTACTTC. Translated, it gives CATSRGDSSYEQYF.

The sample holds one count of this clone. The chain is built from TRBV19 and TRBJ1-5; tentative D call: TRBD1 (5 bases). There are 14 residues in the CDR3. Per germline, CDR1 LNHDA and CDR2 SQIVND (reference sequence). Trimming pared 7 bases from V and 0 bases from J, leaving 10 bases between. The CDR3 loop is CASTDSYSNQPQHF. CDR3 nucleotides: TGTGCCAGTACAGACAGCTATAGCAATCAGCCCCAGCATTTT.

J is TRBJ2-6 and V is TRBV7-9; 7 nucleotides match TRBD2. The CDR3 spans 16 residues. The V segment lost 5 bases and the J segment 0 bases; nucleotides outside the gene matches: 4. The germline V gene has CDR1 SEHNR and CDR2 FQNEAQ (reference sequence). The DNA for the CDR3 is TGTGCCAGCAGCGCCCGGACTAGCTCTGGGGCCAACGTCCTGACTTTC. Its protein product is CASSARTSSGANVLTF.

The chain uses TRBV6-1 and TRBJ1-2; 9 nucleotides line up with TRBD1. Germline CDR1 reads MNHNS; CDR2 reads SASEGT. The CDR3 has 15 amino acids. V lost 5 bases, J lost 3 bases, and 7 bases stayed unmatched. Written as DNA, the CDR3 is TGTGCCAGCAGTTCTCGGGACAGGGTCGACTATGGCTACACCTTC. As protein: CASSSRDRVDYGYTF.

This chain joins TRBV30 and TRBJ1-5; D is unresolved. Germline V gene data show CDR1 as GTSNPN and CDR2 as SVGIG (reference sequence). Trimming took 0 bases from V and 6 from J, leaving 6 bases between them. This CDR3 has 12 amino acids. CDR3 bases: TGTGCCTGGAGTGTGGATAGTCAGCCCCAGCATTTT. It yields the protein CAWSVDSQPQHF.

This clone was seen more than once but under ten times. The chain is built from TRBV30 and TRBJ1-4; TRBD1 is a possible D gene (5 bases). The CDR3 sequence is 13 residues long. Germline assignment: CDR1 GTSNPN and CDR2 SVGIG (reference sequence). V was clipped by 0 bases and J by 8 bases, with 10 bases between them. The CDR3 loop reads CAWSVPGDEKLFF. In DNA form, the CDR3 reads TGTGCCTGGAGTGTACCCGGGGACGAAAAACTGTTTTTT.

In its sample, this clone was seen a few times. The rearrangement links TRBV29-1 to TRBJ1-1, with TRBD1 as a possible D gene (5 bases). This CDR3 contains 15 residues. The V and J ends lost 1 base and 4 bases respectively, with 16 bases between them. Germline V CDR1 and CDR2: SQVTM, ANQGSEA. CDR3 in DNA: TGCAGCGTTGAAGGGCGGTGGCGTGGGGGCACTGAAGCTTTCTTT. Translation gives CSVEGRWRGGTEAFF. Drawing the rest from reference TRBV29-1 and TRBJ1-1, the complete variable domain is SAVISQKPSRDICQRGTSLTIQCQVDSQVTMMFWYRQQPGQSLTLIATANQGSEATYESGFVIDKFPISRPNLTFSTLTVSNMSPEDSSIYLCSVEGRWRGGTEAFFGQGTRLTVV.

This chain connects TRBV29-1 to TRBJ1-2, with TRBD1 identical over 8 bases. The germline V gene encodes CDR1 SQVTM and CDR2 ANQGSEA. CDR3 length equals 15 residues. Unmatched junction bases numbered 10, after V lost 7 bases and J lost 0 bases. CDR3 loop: CSAHLGRGPNYGYTF. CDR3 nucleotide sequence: TGCAGCGCCCACCTCGGCAGGGGGCCTAACTATGGCTACACCTTC.

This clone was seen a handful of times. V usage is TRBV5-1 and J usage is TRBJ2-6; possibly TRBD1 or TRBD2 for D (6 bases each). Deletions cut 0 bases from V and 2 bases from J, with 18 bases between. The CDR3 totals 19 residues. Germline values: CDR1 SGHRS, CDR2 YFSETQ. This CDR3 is CASSLEGGLPSPGANVLTF. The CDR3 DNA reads TGCGCCAGCAGCTTGGAAGGGGGGCTACCGTCCCCTGGGGCCAACGTCCTGACTTTC.

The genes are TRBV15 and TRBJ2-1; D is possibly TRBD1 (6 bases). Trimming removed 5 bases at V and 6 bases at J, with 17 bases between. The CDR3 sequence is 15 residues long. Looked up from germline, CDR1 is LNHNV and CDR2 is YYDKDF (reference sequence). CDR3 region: CATSQGHSRANEQFF. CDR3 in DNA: TGTGCCACCAGCCAGGGGCACTCTCGGGCCAATGAGCAGTTCTTC.

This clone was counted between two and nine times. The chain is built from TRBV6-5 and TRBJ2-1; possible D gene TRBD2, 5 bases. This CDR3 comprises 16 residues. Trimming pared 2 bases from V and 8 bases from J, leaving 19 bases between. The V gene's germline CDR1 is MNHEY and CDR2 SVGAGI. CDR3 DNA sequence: TGTGCCAGCAGTTACACCATGAGGGCGGGTTTTGATGAGCAGTTCTTC. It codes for CASSYTMRAGFDEQFF.

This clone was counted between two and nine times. CDR3 sequence (DNA): TGTTCTAGCGGGGATACCTACGAGCAGTACTTC. It codes for CSSGDTYEQYF. This chain links TRBV19 with TRBJ2-7; 9 bases are shared with TRBD2. The CDR3 is made up of 11 amino acids. Germline-derived CDR1 and CDR2 are LNHDA and SQIVND (reference sequence).

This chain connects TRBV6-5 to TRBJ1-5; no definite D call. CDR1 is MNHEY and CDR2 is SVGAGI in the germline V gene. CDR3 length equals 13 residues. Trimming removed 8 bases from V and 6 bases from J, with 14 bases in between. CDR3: CASQAVWTQPQHF. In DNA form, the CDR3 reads TGTGCCAGCCAGGCCGTTTGGACTCAGCCCCAGCATTTT.

CDR3 protein: CASRRTRNTEAFF. CDR3 in DNA: TGTGCCAGCAGACGGACCCGGAACACTGAAGCTTTCTTT. V usage is TRBV6-5 and J usage is TRBJ1-1, with D unclear. The CDR3 spans 13 residues. CDR1 MNHEY and CDR2 SVGAGI come from the germline V gene. V was cut by 6 bases and J by 1 base, with 9 bases left in between.

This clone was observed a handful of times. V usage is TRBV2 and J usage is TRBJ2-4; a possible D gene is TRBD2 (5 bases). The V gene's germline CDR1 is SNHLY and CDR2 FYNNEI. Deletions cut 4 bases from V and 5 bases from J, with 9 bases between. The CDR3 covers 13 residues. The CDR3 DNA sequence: TGTGCCAGCAGTGTCAGCGGTCAAAACATTCAGTACTTC. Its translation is CASSVSGQNIQYF.

CDR3 sequence: CSVKDGVGAGELFF. CDR3 bases: TGCAGCGTTAAGGACGGGGTTGGGGCCGGGGAGCTGTTTTTT. The rearrangement joins TRBV29-1 to TRBJ2-2; D is possibly TRBD2 (5 bases). The CDR3 runs 14 residues. Per germline, CDR1 SQVTM and CDR2 ANQGSEA. Trimming pared 5 bases from V and 6 bases from J, leaving 16 bases between.

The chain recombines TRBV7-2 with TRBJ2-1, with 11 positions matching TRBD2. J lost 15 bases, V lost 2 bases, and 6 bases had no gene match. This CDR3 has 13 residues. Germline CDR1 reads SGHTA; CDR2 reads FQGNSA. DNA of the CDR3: TGTGCCAGCAGCTTAACTAGCGGGGGTGATGCGTTCTTC. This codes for CASSLTSGGDAFF.

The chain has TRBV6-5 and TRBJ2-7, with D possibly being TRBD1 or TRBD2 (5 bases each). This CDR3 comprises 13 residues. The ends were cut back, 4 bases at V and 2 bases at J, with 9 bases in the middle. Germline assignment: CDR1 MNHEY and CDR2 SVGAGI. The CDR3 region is CASSWDGTYEQYF. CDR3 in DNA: TGTGCCAGCAGTTGGGACGGTACCTACGAGCAGTACTTC.

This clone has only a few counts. The CDR3 loop reads CSVGHTLQETQYF. CDR3 DNA sequence: TGCAGCGTTGGCCACACACTCCAAGAGACCCAGTACTTC. The V and J genes are TRBV29-1 and TRBJ2-5, with D hard to call. V lost 4 bases and J lost 1, with 10 bases in between. Germline loops: CDR1 SQVTM, CDR2 ANQGSEA. The CDR3 runs 13 residues.

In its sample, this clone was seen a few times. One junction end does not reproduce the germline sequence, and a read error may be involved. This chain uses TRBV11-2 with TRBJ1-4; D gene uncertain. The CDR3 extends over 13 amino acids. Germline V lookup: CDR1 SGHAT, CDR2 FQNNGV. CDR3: CASSFQSGSRQTF. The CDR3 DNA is TGTGCCAGCAGCTTCCAGTCGGGGTCCCGCCAGACTTTT.

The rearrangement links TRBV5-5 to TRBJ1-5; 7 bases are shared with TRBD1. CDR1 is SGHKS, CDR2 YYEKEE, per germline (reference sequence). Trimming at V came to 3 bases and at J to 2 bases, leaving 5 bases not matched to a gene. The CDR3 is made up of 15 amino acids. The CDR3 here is CASSWGGQGNQPQHF. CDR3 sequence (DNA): TGTGCCAGCAGCTGGGGAGGACAGGGCAATCAGCCCCAGCATTTT.

The CDR3 region is CSVEWAGRGYTF. The CDR3 DNA follows: TGCAGCGTTGAATGGGCAGGGCGGGGCTACACCTTC. The chain combines TRBV29-1 with TRBJ1-2; D possibly corresponds to TRBD1 (5 bases). Between the trimmed V and J ends, which lost 2 bases and 8 bases, there was a span of 12 bases. Per the germline V gene, CDR1 is SQVTM and CDR2 is ANQGSEA. CDR3 size: 12 residues.